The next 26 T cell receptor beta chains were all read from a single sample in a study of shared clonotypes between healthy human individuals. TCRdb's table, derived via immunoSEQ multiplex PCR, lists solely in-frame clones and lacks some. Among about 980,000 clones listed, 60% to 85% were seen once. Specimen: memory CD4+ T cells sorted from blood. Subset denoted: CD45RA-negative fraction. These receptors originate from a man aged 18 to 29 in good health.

CDR3 sequence (DNA): TGTGCCATCAGTGAGTCTCAAGCTTCAGATACGCAGTATTTT. Amino acid sequence: CAISESQASDTQYF. This sequence joins TRBV10-3 and TRBJ2-3; D remains ambiguous. The CDR3 is 14 amino acids. V dropped 0 bases and J dropped 4 bases, with 8 bases sitting between them. The germline CDR1 and CDR2 sequences are ENHRY and SYGVKD.

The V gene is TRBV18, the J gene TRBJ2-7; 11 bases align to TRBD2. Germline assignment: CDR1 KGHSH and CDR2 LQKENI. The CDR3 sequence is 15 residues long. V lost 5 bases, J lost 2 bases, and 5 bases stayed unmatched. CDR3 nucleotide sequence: TGTGCCAGCTCAGTCAGACTAGCGGGAACCTACGAGCAGTACTTC. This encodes CASSVRLAGTYEQYF.

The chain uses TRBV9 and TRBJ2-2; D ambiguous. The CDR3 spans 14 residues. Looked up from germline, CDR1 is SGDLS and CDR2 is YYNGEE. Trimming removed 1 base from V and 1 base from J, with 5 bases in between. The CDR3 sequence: CASSVQMNTGELFF. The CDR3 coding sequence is TGTGCCAGCAGCGTACAGATGAACACCGGGGAGCTGTTTTTT.

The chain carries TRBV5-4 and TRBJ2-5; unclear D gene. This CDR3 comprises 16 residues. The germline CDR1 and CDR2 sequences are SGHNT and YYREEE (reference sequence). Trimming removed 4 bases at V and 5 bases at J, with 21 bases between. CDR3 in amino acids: CASSPATTTLRETQYF. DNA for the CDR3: TGTGCCAGCAGCCCCGCCACTACGACCCTCCGGGAGACCCAGTACTTC.

The CDR3 sequence is CASSETGTGRAFF. Written as DNA, the CDR3 is TGTGCCAGCAGTGAGACCGGGACAGGGAGAGCTTTCTTT. The chain is built from TRBV9 and TRBJ1-1; 9 nucleotides agree with TRBD1. The CDR3 extends over 13 amino acids. CDR1 and CDR2 (germline): SGDLS, YYNGEE. Unmatched junction bases numbered 9, after V lost 5 bases and J lost 10 bases.

The CDR3 loop reads CASSLGVAPSNTGELFF. CDR3 DNA: TGCGCCAGCAGCTTGGGGGTAGCGCCTTCGAACACCGGGGAGCTGTTTTTT. The chain joins TRBV5-1 to TRBJ2-2; perhaps TRBD2 as D (5 bases). This CDR3 spans 17 amino acids. Germline V gene sequence: CDR1 SGHRS, CDR2 YFSETQ. The V gene lost 0 bases and the J gene lost 0 bases, with 12 bases spanning the gap. Together with reference TRBV5-1 and TRBJ2-2, the CDR3 gives the full variable domain: KAGVTQTPRYLIKTRGQQVTLSCSPISGHRSVSWYQQTPGQGLQFLFEYFSETQRNKGNFPGRFSGRQFSNSRSEMNVSTLELGDSALYLCASSLGVAPSNTGELFFGEGSRLTVL.

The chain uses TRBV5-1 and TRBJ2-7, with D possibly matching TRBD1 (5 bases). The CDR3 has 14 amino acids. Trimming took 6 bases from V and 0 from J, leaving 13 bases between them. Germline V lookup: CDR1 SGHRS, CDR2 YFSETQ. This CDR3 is CASTPMGHSYEQYF. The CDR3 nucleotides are TGCGCCAGCACCCCCATGGGGCACTCCTACGAGCAGTACTTC.

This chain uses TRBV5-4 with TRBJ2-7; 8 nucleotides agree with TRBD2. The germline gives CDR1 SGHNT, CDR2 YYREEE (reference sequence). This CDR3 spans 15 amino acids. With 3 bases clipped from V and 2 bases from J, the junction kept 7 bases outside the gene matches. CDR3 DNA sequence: TGTGCCAGCAGCTCGAGCGGGGGCCAACCCTACGAGCAGTACTTC. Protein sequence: CASSSSGGQPYEQYF. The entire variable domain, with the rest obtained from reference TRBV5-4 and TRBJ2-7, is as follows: ETGVTQSPTHLIKTRGQQVTLRCSSQSGHNTVSWYQQALGQGPQFIFQYYREEENGRGNFPPRFSGLQFPNYSSELNVNALELDDSALYLCASSSSGGQPYEQYFGPGTRLTVT.

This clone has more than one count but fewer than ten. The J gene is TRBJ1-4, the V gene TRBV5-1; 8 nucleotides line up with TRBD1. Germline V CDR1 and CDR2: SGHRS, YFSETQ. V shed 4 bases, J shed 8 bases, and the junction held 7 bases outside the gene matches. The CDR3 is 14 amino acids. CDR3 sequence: CASSNGTGGEKLFF. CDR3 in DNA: TGCGCCAGCAGCAATGGGACAGGAGGAGAAAAACTGTTTTTT.

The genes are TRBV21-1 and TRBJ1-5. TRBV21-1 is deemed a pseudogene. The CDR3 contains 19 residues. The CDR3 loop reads CASSAWIRDGTCSNQPQHF. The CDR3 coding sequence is TGTGCCAGCAGCGCCTGGATTCGGGACGGGACCTGTAGCAATCAGCCCCAGCATTTT.

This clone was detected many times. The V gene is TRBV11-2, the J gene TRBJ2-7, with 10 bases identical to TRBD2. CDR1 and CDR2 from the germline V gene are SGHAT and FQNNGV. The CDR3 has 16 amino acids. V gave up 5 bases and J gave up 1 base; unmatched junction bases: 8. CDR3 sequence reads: CASSLYSGGASYEQYF. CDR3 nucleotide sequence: TGTGCCAGCAGCCTGTACAGCGGGGGGGCGTCCTACGAGCAGTACTTC.

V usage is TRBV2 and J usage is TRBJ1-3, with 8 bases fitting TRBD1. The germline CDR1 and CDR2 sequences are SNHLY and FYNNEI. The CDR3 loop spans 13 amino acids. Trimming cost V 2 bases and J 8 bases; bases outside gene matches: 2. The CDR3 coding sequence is TGTGCCAGCAGTGAACAGGGGGCGTACACCATATATTTT. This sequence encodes CASSEQGAYTIYF.

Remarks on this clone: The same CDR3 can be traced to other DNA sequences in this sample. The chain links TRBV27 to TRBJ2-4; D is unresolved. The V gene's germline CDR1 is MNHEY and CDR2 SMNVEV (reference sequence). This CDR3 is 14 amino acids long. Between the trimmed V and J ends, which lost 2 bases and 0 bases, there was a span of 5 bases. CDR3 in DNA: TGTGCCAGCAGTTTAGGCAGAGCCAAAAACATTCAGTACTTC. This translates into CASSLGRAKNIQYF.

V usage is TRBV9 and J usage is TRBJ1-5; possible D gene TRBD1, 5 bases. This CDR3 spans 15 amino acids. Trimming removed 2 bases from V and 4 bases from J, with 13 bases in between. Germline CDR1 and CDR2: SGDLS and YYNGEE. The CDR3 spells CASSVSGTENQPQHF. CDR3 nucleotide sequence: TGTGCCAGCAGCGTTTCAGGGACGGAGAATCAGCCCCAGCATTTT.

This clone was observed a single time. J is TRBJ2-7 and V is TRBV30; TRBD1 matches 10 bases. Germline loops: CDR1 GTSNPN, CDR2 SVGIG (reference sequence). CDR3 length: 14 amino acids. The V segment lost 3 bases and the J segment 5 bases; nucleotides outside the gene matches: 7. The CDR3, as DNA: TGTGCCTGGAGCACGGGACAGGGGACCCACGAGCAGTACTTC. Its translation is CAWSTGQGTHEQYF.

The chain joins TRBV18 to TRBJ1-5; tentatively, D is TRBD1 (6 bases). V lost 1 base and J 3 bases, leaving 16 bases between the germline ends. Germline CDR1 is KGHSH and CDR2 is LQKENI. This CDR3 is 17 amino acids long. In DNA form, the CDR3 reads TGTGCCAGCTCACCACGGGACAAGACTGGCAACAATCAGCCCCAGCATTTT. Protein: CASSPRDKTGNNQPQHF.

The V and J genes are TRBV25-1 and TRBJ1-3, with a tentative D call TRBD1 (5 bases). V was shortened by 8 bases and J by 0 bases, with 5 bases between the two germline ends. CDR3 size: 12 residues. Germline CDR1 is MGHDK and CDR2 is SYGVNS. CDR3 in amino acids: CASQGSGNTIYF. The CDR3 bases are TGTGCCAGCCAGGGCTCTGGAAACACCATATATTTT.

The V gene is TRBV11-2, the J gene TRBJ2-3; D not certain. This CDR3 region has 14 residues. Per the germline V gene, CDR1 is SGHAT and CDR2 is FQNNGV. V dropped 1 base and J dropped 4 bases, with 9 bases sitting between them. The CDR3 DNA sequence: TGTGCCAGCAGCTTAGGGAGCGCCTCAGATACGCAGTATTTT. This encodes CASSLGSASDTQYF.

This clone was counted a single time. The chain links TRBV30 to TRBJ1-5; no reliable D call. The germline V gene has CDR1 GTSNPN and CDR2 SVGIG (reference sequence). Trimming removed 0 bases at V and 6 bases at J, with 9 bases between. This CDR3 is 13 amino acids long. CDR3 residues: CAWSVGAGQPQHF. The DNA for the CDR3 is TGTGCCTGGAGTGTTGGAGCAGGTCAGCCCCAGCATTTT.

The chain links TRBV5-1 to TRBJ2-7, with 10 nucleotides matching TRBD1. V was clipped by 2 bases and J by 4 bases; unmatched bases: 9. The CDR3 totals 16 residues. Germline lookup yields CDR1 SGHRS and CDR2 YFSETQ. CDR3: CASSFGGTGESYEQYF. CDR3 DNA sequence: TGCGCCAGCAGCTTCGGGGGGACAGGGGAGTCGTACGAGCAGTACTTC.

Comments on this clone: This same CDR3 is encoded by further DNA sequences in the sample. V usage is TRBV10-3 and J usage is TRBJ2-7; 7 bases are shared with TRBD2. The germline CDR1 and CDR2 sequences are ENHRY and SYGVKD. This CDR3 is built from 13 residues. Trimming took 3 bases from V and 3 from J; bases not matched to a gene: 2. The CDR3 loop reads CAISDGGSYEQYF. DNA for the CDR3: TGTGCCATCAGTGACGGCGGGAGCTACGAGCAGTACTTC.

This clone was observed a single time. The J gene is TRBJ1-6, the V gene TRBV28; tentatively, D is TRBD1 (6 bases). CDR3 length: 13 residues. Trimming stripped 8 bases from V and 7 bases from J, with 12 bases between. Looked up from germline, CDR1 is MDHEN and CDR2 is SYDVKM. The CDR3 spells CASQQGNNSPLHF. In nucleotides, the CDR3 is TGTGCCAGCCAACAGGGTAACAATTCACCCCTCCACTTT.

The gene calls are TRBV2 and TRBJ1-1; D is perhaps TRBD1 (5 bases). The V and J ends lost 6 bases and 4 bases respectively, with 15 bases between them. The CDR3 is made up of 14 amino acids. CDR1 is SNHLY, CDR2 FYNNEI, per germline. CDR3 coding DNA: TGTGCCAGCAGCTCGACAGCGAAGGCCACTGAAGCTTTCTTT. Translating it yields CASSSTAKATEAFF. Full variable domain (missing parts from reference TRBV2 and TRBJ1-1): EPEVTQTPSHQVTQMGQEVILRCVPISNHLYFYWYRQILGQKVEFLVSFYNNEISEKSEIFDDQFSVERPDGSNFTLKIRSTKLEDSAMYFCASSSTAKATEAFFGQGTRLTVV.

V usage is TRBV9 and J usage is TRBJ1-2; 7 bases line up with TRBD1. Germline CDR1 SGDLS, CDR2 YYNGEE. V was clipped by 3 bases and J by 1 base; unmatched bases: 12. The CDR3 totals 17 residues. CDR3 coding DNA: TGTGCCAGCAGCGCTGAAAGGGACAGATACGATAACTATGGCTACACCTTC. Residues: CASSAERDRYDNYGYTF.

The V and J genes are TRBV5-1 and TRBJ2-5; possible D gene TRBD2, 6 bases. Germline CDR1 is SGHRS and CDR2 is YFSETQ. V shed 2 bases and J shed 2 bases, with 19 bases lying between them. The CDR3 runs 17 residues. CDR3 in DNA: TGCGCCAGCAGCTTAGACGGAGGGATTCGCCGGCAAGAGACCCAGTACTTC. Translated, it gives CASSLDGGIRRQETQYF.

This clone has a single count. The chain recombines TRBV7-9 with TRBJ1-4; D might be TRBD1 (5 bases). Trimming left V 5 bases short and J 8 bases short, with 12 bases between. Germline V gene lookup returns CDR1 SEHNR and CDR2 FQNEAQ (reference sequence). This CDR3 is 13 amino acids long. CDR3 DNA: TGTGCCAGCAGCCCCGGGCCAGGGGAAAAACTGTTTTTT. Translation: CASSPGPGEKLFF. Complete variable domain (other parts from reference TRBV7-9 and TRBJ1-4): DTGVSQNPRHKITKRGQNVTFRCDPISEHNRLYWYRQTLGQGPEFLTYFQNEAQLEKSRLLSDRFSAERPKGSFSTLEIQRTEQGDSAMYLCASSPGPGEKLFFGSGTQLSVL.